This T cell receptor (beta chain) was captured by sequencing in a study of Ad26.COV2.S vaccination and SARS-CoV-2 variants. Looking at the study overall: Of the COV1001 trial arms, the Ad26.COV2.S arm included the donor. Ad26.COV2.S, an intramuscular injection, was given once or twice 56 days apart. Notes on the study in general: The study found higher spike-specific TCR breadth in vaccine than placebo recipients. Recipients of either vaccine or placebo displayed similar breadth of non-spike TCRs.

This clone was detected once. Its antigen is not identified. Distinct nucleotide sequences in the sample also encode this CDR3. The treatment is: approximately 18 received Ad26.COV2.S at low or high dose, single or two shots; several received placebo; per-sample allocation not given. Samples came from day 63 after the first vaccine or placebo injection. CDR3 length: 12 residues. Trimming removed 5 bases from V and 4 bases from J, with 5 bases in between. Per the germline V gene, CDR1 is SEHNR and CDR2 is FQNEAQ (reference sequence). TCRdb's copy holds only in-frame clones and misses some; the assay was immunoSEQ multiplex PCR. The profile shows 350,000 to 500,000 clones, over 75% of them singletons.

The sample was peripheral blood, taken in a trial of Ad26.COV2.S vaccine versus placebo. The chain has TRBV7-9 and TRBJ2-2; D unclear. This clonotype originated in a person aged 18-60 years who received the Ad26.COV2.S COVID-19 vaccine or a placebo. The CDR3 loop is CASSLGTGELFF. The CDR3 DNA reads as TGTGCCAGCAGCCTTGGCACCGGGGAGCTGTTTTTT.